This TCR beta chain derives from a study of CD8+CD57+ T cells in acquired aplastic anemia. On the study more broadly: Sorted CD4+ and CD8+ cells gave a mean 3.2 ug DNA, range about 0.19 to 27.4 ug. Healthy CD8+ samples averaged roughly 10 million reads.

In its sample, this clonotype was seen a few times. What it binds is unknown. Study observations and caveats: Patients and controls shared 25 to 30 CD8+ CDR3 sequences, which appeared highly expressed in patients and within their immunodominant clones. A significant difference in CD8+ Simpson's diversity between patients and controls was not found.

The CDR3 has 16 residues. Germline lookup yields CDR1 MNHEY and CDR2 SMNVEV (reference sequence). V shed 6 bases and J shed 1 base, with 18 bases lying between them. Both TCR beta VDJ combination and CDR3 sequence profiling were carried out. Genomic DNA was the template for this profiling. From the reads, TCRdb called clonotypes with MiXCR, one entry per CDR3 protein. The sample records 86,000 or so distinct CDR3 sequences, around 42% being singletons. This chain joins TRBV27 and TRBJ1-2; D is ambiguous. Sequenced material: sorted CD4+, CD8+, or CD8+CD57+ T cells (not recorded which) from PBMCs. The TCR comes from a human donor in good health, serving as a control. CDR3 in DNA: TGTGCCAGCAGCCCCTGGGCACCGACTATTAACTATGGCTACACCTTC. This encodes CASSPWAPTINYGYTF.